The 32 T cell receptor beta chains below come from one sample, sequenced in a study of cytomegalovirus exposure and HLA in healthy donors (dated by TCRdb to 2016 to 2017). Libraries were prepared through the immunoSEQ multiplex PCR assay. A mixture of 60 forward primers for TCR Vbeta segments and 13 reverse primers for TCR Jbeta segments was used in the multiplex PCR. TCRdb obtained this table from immuneACCESS and retained in-frame rearrangements with V and J assigned. These tables miss some clones; where compared with another copy, unresolved V genes account for less than half of the shortfall, and the remainder is unexplained. The sample table records 150,000 or so clones; roughly 77% of these occur just once. The leading ten clones occupy around 3.6% of the sample. Specimen: PBMCs. Receptors were obtained from a male donor in good health and CMV-seronegative.

The CDR3 reads CASSPRQGTGELFF. CDR3 DNA sequence: TGTGCCAGCAGCCCGCGACAGGGGACCGGGGAGCTGTTTTTT. This chain links TRBV14 with TRBJ2-2; 8 positions agree with TRBD1. Unmatched junction bases numbered 3, after V lost 4 bases and J lost 5 bases. This CDR3 has 14 residues. Per germline, CDR1 SGHDN and CDR2 FVKESK.

The rearrangement joins TRBV7-6 to TRBJ2-7; D is possibly TRBD1 (6 bases). There are 15 residues in the CDR3. V was shortened by 2 bases and J by 2 bases, with 13 bases between the two germline ends. Germline values: CDR1 SGHVS, CDR2 FNYEAQ. The CDR3 coding sequence is TGTGCCAGCAGCTTACAGGGGATAGGGCCCTACGAGCAGTACTTC. Its translation is CASSLQGIGPYEQYF.

This chain joins TRBV11-2 and TRBJ2-2; the match to TRBD1 covers 7 bases. CDR3 size: 15 residues. Losses at the gene ends were 5 bases for V and 5 bases for J; bases not matched to a gene: 8. Germline loops: CDR1 SGHAT, CDR2 FQNNGV. CDR3 sequence reads: CASSHRDRETGELFF. The CDR3 nucleotides are TGTGCCAGCAGCCACCGAGACAGGGAAACCGGGGAGCTGTTTTTT.

This rearrangement joins TRBV29-1 to TRBJ2-2; D possibly corresponds to TRBD2 (6 bases). V lost 4 bases and J lost 6, with 12 bases in between. The CDR3 is 13 residues long. The V gene's germline CDR1 is SQVTM and CDR2 ANQGSEA. The CDR3 DNA reads TGCAGCGTTGGGGGGGAAAGGGCCGGGGAGCTGTTTTTT. Amino acids: CSVGGERAGELFF.

Points on this clone: Other DNA sequences within the sample encode an identical CDR3. V and J are TRBV4-2 and TRBJ2-1; TRBD2 matches 8 bases. This CDR3 contains 16 residues. CDR1 and CDR2 from the germline V gene are LGHNA and YNFKEQ. V shed 0 bases, J shed 0 bases, and the junction held 1 base outside the gene matches. CDR3: CASSQDLAGSYNEQFF. The CDR3 nucleotides are TGTGCCAGCAGCCAAGATCTAGCGGGCTCCTACAATGAGCAGTTCTTC.

The V call is TRBV19, the J call TRBJ2-2; 7 nucleotides agree with TRBD2. Trimming removed 4 bases from V and 5 bases from J; junction bases left unmatched: 10. Germline loops: CDR1 LNHDA, CDR2 SQIVND (reference sequence). The CDR3 has 16 residues. The CDR3 here is CASSRQRDRATGELFF. The CDR3 coding sequence is TGTGCCAGTAGTAGACAGCGGGATCGGGCTACCGGGGAGCTGTTTTTT. Variable domain in full (rest from reference TRBV19 and TRBJ2-2): DGGITQSPKYLFRKEGQNVTLSCEQNLNHDAMYWYRQDPGQGLRLIYYSQIVNDFQKGDIAEGYSVSREKKESFPLTVTSAQKNPTAFYLCASSRQRDRATGELFFGEGSRLTVL.

This chain connects TRBV29-1 to TRBJ2-5; D perhaps matches TRBD2 (5 bases). Germline-derived CDR1 and CDR2 are SQVTM and ANQGSEA. This CDR3 comprises 15 residues. V was clipped by 8 bases and J by 2 bases, with 21 bases between them. The CDR3 spells CSISRERWKQETQYF. The CDR3 DNA follows: TGCAGCATAAGCCGAGAGCGGTGGAAACAAGAGACCCAGTACTTC. Drawing the rest from reference TRBV29-1 and TRBJ2-5, the complete variable domain is SAVISQKPSRDICQRGTSLTIQCQVDSQVTMMFWYRQQPGQSLTLIATANQGSEATYESGFVIDKFPISRPNLTFSTLTVSNMSPEDSSIYLCSISRERWKQETQYFGPGTRLLVL.

This clone was seen more than once but under ten times. This sequence joins TRBV19 and TRBJ2-1; 8 nucleotides line up with TRBD2. The CDR3 has 13 amino acids. The germline V gene has CDR1 LNHDA and CDR2 SQIVND (reference sequence). Unmatched junction bases numbered 8, after V lost 9 bases and J lost 7 bases. This CDR3 is CASTTGGRNEQFF. Here the CDR3 DNA reads TGTGCCAGCACAACGGGAGGGAGAAATGAGCAGTTCTTC.

This clone has only one observation. The chain links TRBV6-6 to TRBJ2-1; TRBD2 agrees at 12 bases. CDR3 length: 15 residues. The V segment lost 4 bases and the J segment 8 bases; nucleotides outside the gene matches: 6. The germline gives CDR1 MNHNY, CDR2 SVGAGI (reference sequence). DNA of the CDR3: TGTGCCAGCAGTTGGTCTAGCGGGGGGGCCTATGAGCAGTTCTTC. Its translation is CASSWSSGGAYEQFF.

This clone occurred once. The V and J genes are TRBV5-6 and TRBJ2-5; D gene uncertain. This CDR3 region has 14 residues. Between the trimmed V and J ends, which lost 0 bases and 5 bases, there was a span of 11 bases. Germline lookup yields CDR1 SGHDT and CDR2 YYEEEE. This CDR3 is CASSLALSVETQYF. CDR3 in DNA: TGTGCCAGCAGCTTGGCCCTTAGTGTGGAGACCCAGTACTTC.

This chain connects TRBV18 to TRBJ1-1; weak D call: TRBD1 (5 bases). CDR3 length equals 16 residues. The germline V and J ends were trimmed by 1 base and 1 base, with 13 bases remaining between them. Germline V gene data show CDR1 as KGHSH and CDR2 as LQKENI. The CDR3, as DNA: TGTGCCAGCTCACCACGAGTCAGGGAAGGGAACACTGAAGCTTTCTTT. Protein product: CASSPRVREGNTEAFF.

This chain links TRBV29-1 with TRBJ1-2; unclear D gene. Trimming removed 4 bases from V and 6 bases from J, with 12 bases in between. The germline V gene has CDR1 SQVTM and CDR2 ANQGSEA. CDR3 length: 12 amino acids. For the CDR3, the DNA is TGCAGCGTTGCCCCGGGGAGGGATGGCTACACCTTC. This encodes CSVAPGRDGYTF.

The J gene is TRBJ2-5, the V gene TRBV4-1; D is unresolved. The closer fit of TRBJ2-7 to the DNA end suggests the J call may be wrong. The CDR3 has 13 residues. The V gene's germline CDR1 is MGHRA and CDR2 YSYEKL. The CDR3 here is CASSLASSYEQYF. The CDR3 bases are TGCGCCAGCAGCCTGGCTAGTTCCTACGAGCAGTACTTC.

This clone has just a few counts. The chain has TRBV7-9 and TRBJ2-7; weak D call: TRBD1 (6 bases). The germline V and J ends were trimmed by 3 bases and 3 bases, with 12 bases remaining between them. The V gene's germline CDR1 is SEHNR and CDR2 FQNEAQ (reference sequence). The length of the CDR3 is 14 residues. CDR3: CASSFQGSLYEQYF. DNA for the CDR3: TGTGCCAGCAGCTTCCAGGGGTCTCTCTACGAGCAGTACTTC.

This chain uses TRBV7-9 with TRBJ2-7; tentatively, D is TRBD1 (5 bases). From germline, CDR1 is SEHNR and CDR2 FQNEAQ (reference sequence). V was shortened by 1 base and J by 0 bases, with 13 bases between the two germline ends. The CDR3 runs to 16 residues. Written as DNA, the CDR3 is TGTGCCAGCAGCTTAGGGGGCGACAGCACCTCCTACGAGCAGTACTTC. Residues: CASSLGGDSTSYEQYF.

This clone appeared a few times. The rearrangement joins TRBV5-1 to TRBJ1-1; 7 positions match TRBD1. CDR1 and CDR2 (germline): SGHRS, YFSETQ. The CDR3 loop spans 15 amino acids. The V gene end was trimmed by 4 bases and the J gene end by 1 base; junction bases not matched to a gene: 7. This CDR3 is CASSPRTGTNTEAFF. CDR3 bases: TGCGCCAGCAGCCCCCGGACAGGAACGAACACTGAAGCTTTCTTT. The entire variable domain, with the rest obtained from reference TRBV5-1 and TRBJ1-1, is as follows: KAGVTQTPRYLIKTRGQQVTLSCSPISGHRSVSWYQQTPGQGLQFLFEYFSETQRNKGNFPGRFSGRQFSNSRSEMNVSTLELGDSALYLCASSPRTGTNTEAFFGQGTRLTVV.

This clone was counted between two and nine times. The V call is TRBV12-5, the J call TRBJ2-7, with a weak D call TRBD2 (6 bases). This CDR3 comprises 13 residues. Trimming took off 8 bases at V and 3 bases at J, with 14 bases between the two ends. Germline CDR1 reads LGHNT; CDR2 reads FRNRAP. CDR3 bases: TGTGCTAGTTCCCCGGGGGTGGACTACGAGCAGTACTTC. Its translation: CASSPGVDYEQYF. The variable domain in full, completed from reference TRBV12-5 and TRBJ2-7, reads DARVTQTPRHKVTEMGQEVTMRCQPILGHNTVFWYRQTMMQGLELLAYFRNRAPLDDSGMPKDRFSAEMPDATLATLKIQPSEPRDSAVYFCASSPGVDYEQYFGPGTRLTVT.

V is TRBV10-3 and J is TRBJ2-7, with 8 positions matching TRBD2. CDR1 and CDR2 (germline): ENHRY, SYGVKD. The CDR3 contains 15 residues. Germline trimming cut 3 bases from V and 0 bases from J; bases unmatched to any gene: 4. CDR3 protein: CAISELAVSSYEQYF. The CDR3 DNA is TGTGCCATCAGTGAACTAGCGGTAAGCTCCTACGAGCAGTACTTC.

The genes are TRBV6-5 and TRBJ2-7, with a weak D call TRBD2 (6 bases). This CDR3 comprises 13 residues. CDR1 MNHEY and CDR2 SVGAGI come from the germline V gene. Trimming took 8 bases from V and 4 from J, leaving 15 bases between them. CDR3 nucleotide sequence: TGTGCCAGCCGGATTCCGGGGACTTACGAGCAGTACTTC. It encodes CASRIPGTYEQYF.

The chain is built from TRBV10-2 and TRBJ1-2, with no clear D. Germline V CDR1 and CDR2: WSHSY, SAAADI. V was pared by 2 bases and J by 8 bases, with 9 bases between. This CDR3 contains 12 residues. The CDR3 loop is CASSETRGGYTF. The CDR3, as DNA: TGCGCCAGCAGTGAGACACGGGGAGGCTACACCTTC.

This rearrangement joins TRBV10-3 to TRBJ1-2; 9 positions match TRBD1. This CDR3 contains 15 residues. V dropped 5 bases and J dropped 4; count of bases not matched to a gene: 8. CDR1 and CDR2 (germline): ENHRY, SYGVKD. This CDR3 reads CAISSDRGLGYGYTF. CDR3 sequence (DNA): TGTGCCATCAGTTCAGACAGGGGGTTGGGCTATGGCTACACCTTC.

V gene TRBV10-2 combines with J gene TRBJ1-1; D perhaps matches TRBD1 (6 bases). The germline CDR1 and CDR2 sequences are WSHSY and SAAADI. This CDR3 spans 13 amino acids. Trimming left V 6 bases short and J 2 bases short, with 10 bases between. CDR3 amino acids: CASSGQLNTEAFF. CDR3 in DNA: TGCGCCAGCAGCGGACAGCTTAACACTGAAGCTTTCTTT.

Worth noting for this clone: At one end the junction does not follow the germline gene, possibly because of a read error. The V gene is TRBV19, the J gene TRBJ2-6; the D gene is possibly TRBD2 (6 bases). CDR1 and CDR2 from the germline V gene are LNHDA and SQIVND (reference sequence). There are 17 residues in the CDR3. For the CDR3, the DNA is TGTGCCAGTAGTATAGCTGGAGGGAACTCTGGGGCCAACGGCCTGACTTTC. Protein product: CASSIAGGNSGANGLTF.

The V call is TRBV6-6, the J call TRBJ2-7; D might be TRBD1 (5 bases). Germline CDR1 MNHNY, CDR2 SVGAGI (reference sequence). The CDR3 loop spans 12 amino acids. Between the trimmed V and J ends, which lost 0 bases and 7 bases, there was a span of 7 bases. CDR3 sequence: CASSYSQGEQYF. DNA of the CDR3: TGTGCCAGCAGTTACTCGCAGGGAGAGCAGTACTTC.

The CDR3 is CASSVASGGASSTDTQYF. CDR3 sequence (DNA): TGTGCCAGCAGCGTAGCCAGCGGGGGGGCATCCAGCACAGATACGCAGTATTTT. This sequence joins TRBV9 and TRBJ2-3; 10 bases line up with TRBD2. CDR1 is SGDLS, CDR2 YYNGEE, per germline. The CDR3 contains 18 residues. V lost 0 bases and J lost 0; bases outside the gene matches: 7.

The J gene is TRBJ2-7, the V gene TRBV28; the match to TRBD1 covers 7 bases. This CDR3 has 14 amino acids. V lost 7 bases and J lost 2; bases outside the gene matches: 8. Germline lookup yields CDR1 MDHEN and CDR2 SYDVKM. The CDR3 DNA follows: TGTGCCAGCACCGTACAGGGGCCCCCCTACGAGCAGTACTTC. The encoded protein is CASTVQGPPYEQYF.

The chain employs TRBV9 and TRBJ2-7; D is perhaps TRBD2 (6 bases). The ends were cut back, 4 bases at V and 3 bases at J, with 17 bases in the middle. This CDR3 is built from 15 residues. Per the germline V gene, CDR1 is SGDLS and CDR2 is YYNGEE. The DNA for the CDR3 is TGTGCCAGCAGCCCCGAGGGAGCGGGCCTCTACGAGCAGTACTTC. It translates to CASSPEGAGLYEQYF.

The chain combines TRBV28 with TRBJ1-2; 10 nucleotides line up with TRBD1. V shed 6 bases, J shed 6 bases, and the junction held 7 bases outside the gene matches. CDR1 MDHEN and CDR2 SYDVKM come from the germline V gene. The CDR3 contains 14 residues. The CDR3: CASRLTGGANGYTF. The CDR3 DNA reads TGTGCCAGCAGATTGACAGGGGGCGCGAATGGCTACACCTTC.

This clone has more than one count but fewer than ten. In nucleotides, the CDR3 is TGTGCCAGCAGCTCCGGGACTACCTACGAGCAGTACTTC. This codes for CASSSGTTYEQYF. The chain links TRBV7-9 to TRBJ2-7; 7 bases match TRBD2. Germline values: CDR1 SEHNR, CDR2 FQNEAQ (reference sequence). This CDR3 has 13 amino acids. With V trimmed by 4 bases and J by 2 bases, 2 bases remained unmatched.

This chain links TRBV18 with TRBJ2-5; TRBD1 is a possible D gene (6 bases). V was clipped by 0 bases and J by 6 bases, with 11 bases between them. The germline gives CDR1 KGHSH, CDR2 LQKENI. This CDR3 is 14 amino acids long. The CDR3 loop reads CASSPPTGRQTQYF. The CDR3 DNA reads TGTGCCAGCTCACCACCAACAGGGAGACAGACCCAGTACTTC. Combining the CDR3 with reference TRBV18 and TRBJ2-5 gives the whole variable domain NAGVMQNPRHLVRRRGQEARLRCSPMKGHSHVYWYRQLPEEGLKFMVYLQKENIIDESGMPKERFSAEFPKEGPSILRIQQVVRGDSAAYFCASSPPTGRQTQYFGPGTRLLVL.

This clone was observed a few times. The chain employs TRBV27 and TRBJ1-1, with D tentatively TRBD1 (5 bases). The CDR3 totals 17 residues. CDR1 and CDR2 (germline): MNHEY, SMNVEV (reference sequence). With 0 bases removed from V and 0 bases from J, the gap between germline ends came to 14 bases. The CDR3 spells CASSLSAGLYMNTEAFF. The CDR3 DNA reads TGTGCCAGCAGTTTATCCGCGGGACTCTACATGAACACTGAAGCTTTCTTT.

V gene TRBV15 combines with J gene TRBJ1-1; possible D gene TRBD1, 6 bases. V gave up 5 bases and J gave up 2 bases, with 21 bases separating them. Per germline, CDR1 LNHNV and CDR2 YYDKDF (reference sequence). The CDR3 is made up of 17 amino acids. For the CDR3, the DNA is TGTGCCACCAGCGGTGACACTGAGACAGGCGCTAACACTGAAGCTTTCTTT. Translation gives CATSGDTETGANTEAFF.